This T cell receptor (beta chain) was recorded in a study of T-cell reconstitution after alpha-beta-depleted transplantation in children. The CDR3 has 14 residues. Trimming stripped 5 bases from V and 2 bases from J, with 13 bases between. It was with unique molecular identifiers that the TCRbeta library was prepared. Using its own MiXCR run on the PCR reads, TCRdb lists one record per CDR3 protein. The table includes some 840,000 distinct CDR3 sequences, around 17% detected once. The rearrangement uses TRBV12-3 or TRBV12-4 and TRBJ2-7; maybe TRBD1 (6 bases). This TCR came from a male patient between 10 and 17 years old who had a stem cell transplant for acute lymphoblastic leukemia, so the T cells may come from the graft donor. Sequenced here: PBMCs, mostly from graft donor cells, sampled 360 days after TCRalphabeta/CD19-depleted stem cell transplant. CDR3 bases: TGTGCCAGCAGTCGACAGGACCCTCCCTACGAGCAGTACTTC. Its translation: CASSRQDPPYEQYF.